This is a list of T cell receptor beta chains from one sample in a study of Ad26.COV2.S vaccination and SARS-CoV-2 variants. The protocol was immunoSEQ multiplex PCR, while the TCRdb copy is restricted to in-frame clones and leaves out a portion. The sample records about 440,000 clones, 87% being singletons. Here the sequenced sample was peripheral blood, taken in a trial of Ad26.COV2.S vaccine versus placebo. The source is a person aged 18 to 65 who received the Ad26.COV2.S COVID-19 vaccine or a placebo. Both conserved end residues are part of each CDR3. Each record gives: V gene, CDR3 length, J gene, D gene, clone size, CDR3 protein, CDR3 DNA. A D gene is named only where the DNA matches it firmly. Clone size is shown for a subset of rows, as once, few, many or a class of expanded clone.

v_call: TRBV6-2/TRBV6-3
cdr3_length: 13
j_call: TRBJ1-1
d_call: NA
clone_size: NA
cdr3_aa: CASSKTPNTEAFF
cdr3_nt: TGTGCCAGCAGTAAGACACCGAACACTGAAGCTTTCTTT

v_call: TRBV20-1
cdr3_length: 15
j_call: TRBJ2-1
d_call: NA
clone_size: NA
cdr3_aa: CSASLGGPSYNEQFF
cdr3_nt: TGCAGTGCTAGTCTAGGAGGGCCAAGCTACAATGAGCAGTTCTTC

v_call: TRBV12-3/TRBV12-4
cdr3_length: 13
j_call: TRBJ2-2
d_call: NA
clone_size: NA
cdr3_aa: CASSLGGTGELFF
cdr3_nt: TGTGCCAGCAGTTTAGGGGGAACCGGGGAGCTGTTTTTT

v_call: TRBV19
cdr3_length: 13
j_call: TRBJ1-2
d_call: NA
clone_size: NA
cdr3_aa: CASTTRVNYGYTF
cdr3_nt: TGTGCCAGTACCACCAGGGTTAACTATGGCTACACCTTC

v_call: TRBV28
cdr3_length: 15
j_call: TRBJ1-5
d_call: NA
clone_size: NA
cdr3_aa: CASSLSVGPHQPQHF
cdr3_nt: TGTGCCAGCAGTTTATCGGTGGGCCCACATCAGCCCCAGCATTTT

v_call: TRBV18
cdr3_length: 16
j_call: TRBJ1-5
d_call: TRBD1
clone_size: NA
cdr3_aa: CASSPQQGAGNQPQHF
cdr3_nt: TGTGCCAGCTCACCACAACAGGGGGCCGGCAATCAGCCCCAGCATTTT

v_call: TRBV12-3/TRBV12-4
cdr3_length: 11
j_call: TRBJ2-3
d_call: NA
clone_size: NA
cdr3_aa: CASSVGDTQYF
cdr3_nt: TGTGCCAGCAGCGTGGGTGATACGCAGTATTTT

v_call: TRBV10-2
cdr3_length: 16
j_call: TRBJ1-5
d_call: NA
clone_size: NA
cdr3_aa: CASREGLRASNQPQHF
cdr3_nt: TGCGCCAGTCGGGAGGGCCTTCGAGCGAGCAATCAGCCCCAGCATTTT

v_call: TRBV19
cdr3_length: 15
j_call: TRBJ1-5
d_call: NA
clone_size: NA
cdr3_aa: CASTLRDGVHQPQHF
cdr3_nt: TGTGCCAGTACCCTCCGGGACGGAGTCCATCAGCCCCAGCATTTT

v_call: TRBV7-3
cdr3_length: 14
j_call: TRBJ2-6
d_call: NA
clone_size: NA
cdr3_aa: CASSKDSGANVLTF
cdr3_nt: TGTGCCAGCAGCAAAGACTCTGGGGCCAACGTCCTGACTTTC

v_call: TRBV29-1
cdr3_length: 13
j_call: TRBJ1-4
d_call: NA
clone_size: NA
cdr3_aa: CSVGGSRGEKLFF
cdr3_nt: TGCAGCGTTGGGGGCAGCCGGGGGGAAAAACTGTTTTTT

v_call: TRBV30
cdr3_length: 12
j_call: TRBJ1-2
d_call: NA
clone_size: NA
cdr3_aa: CAWSVGQYGYTF
cdr3_nt: TGTGCCTGGAGTGTAGGACAATATGGCTACACCTTC

v_call: TRBV19
cdr3_length: 14
j_call: TRBJ2-1
d_call: NA
clone_size: NA
cdr3_aa: CASREKQGLNEQFF
cdr3_nt: TGTGCCAGTAGAGAGAAACAGGGACTGAATGAGCAGTTCTTC

v_call: TRBV6-1
cdr3_length: 14
j_call: TRBJ2-1
d_call: NA
clone_size: NA
cdr3_aa: CASSELHGYNEQFF
cdr3_nt: TGTGCCAGCAGTGAACTACATGGGTACAATGAGCAGTTCTTC

v_call: TRBV12-3/TRBV12-4
cdr3_length: 12
j_call: TRBJ2-4
d_call: NA
clone_size: NA
cdr3_aa: CASSLAANIQYF
cdr3_nt: TGTGCCAGCAGTTTGGCGGCAAACATTCAGTACTTC

v_call: TRBV14
cdr3_length: 13
j_call: TRBJ1-1
d_call: NA
clone_size: NA
cdr3_aa: CASSNTGYTEAFF
cdr3_nt: TGTGCCAGCAGCAATACGGGGTACACTGAAGCTTTCTTT

v_call: TRBV9
cdr3_length: 14
j_call: TRBJ1-5
d_call: NA
clone_size: NA
cdr3_aa: CASSVTVSNQPQHF
cdr3_nt: TGTGCCAGCAGCGTGACCGTTAGCAATCAGCCCCAGCATTTT

v_call: TRBV7-9
cdr3_length: 14
j_call: TRBJ2-7
d_call: TRBD2
clone_size: few
cdr3_aa: CASSGGTSGNEQYF
cdr3_nt: TGTGCCAGCAGCGGAGGGACTAGCGGGAACGAGCAGTACTTC

v_call: TRBV7-2
cdr3_length: 13
j_call: TRBJ1-2
d_call: NA
clone_size: NA
cdr3_aa: CASSLVGHHGYTF
cdr3_nt: TGTGCCAGCAGCTTAGTTGGGCATCATGGCTACACCTTC

v_call: TRBV20-1
cdr3_length: 14
j_call: TRBJ2-7
d_call: TRBD2
clone_size: NA
cdr3_aa: CSASFEWGGYEQYF
cdr3_nt: TGCAGTGCTAGTTTCGAGTGGGGGGGGTACGAGCAGTACTTC

v_call: TRBV7-9
cdr3_length: 15
j_call: TRBJ1-1
d_call: TRBD1
clone_size: NA
cdr3_aa: CASSLNRGMDTEAFF
cdr3_nt: TGTGCCAGCAGCTTAAACAGGGGTATGGACACTGAAGCTTTCTTT

v_call: TRBV30
cdr3_length: 13
j_call: TRBJ1-5
d_call: NA
clone_size: NA
cdr3_aa: CAWSAGVNQPQHF
cdr3_nt: TGTGCCTGGAGTGCAGGAGTCAATCAGCCCCAGCATTTT

v_call: TRBV19
cdr3_length: 15
j_call: TRBJ2-3
d_call: TRBD1
clone_size: NA
cdr3_aa: CASSPRQGGTDTQYF
cdr3_nt: TGTGCCAGTAGTCCACGACAGGGTGGGACAGATACGCAGTATTTT

v_call: TRBV2
cdr3_length: 16
j_call: TRBJ2-1
d_call: NA
clone_size: NA
cdr3_aa: CASTPFPRISYNEQFF
cdr3_nt: TGTGCCAGCACCCCATTCCCCAGGATCTCCTACAATGAGCAGTTCTTC

v_call: TRBV28
cdr3_length: 18
j_call: TRBJ2-4
d_call: TRBD1
clone_size: NA
cdr3_aa: CASTPRGIGTLAKNIQYF
cdr3_nt: TGTGCCAGCACACCCAGGGGGATAGGTACCCTAGCCAAAAACATTCAGTACTTC

v_call: TRBV30
cdr3_length: 13
j_call: TRBJ1-1
d_call: NA
clone_size: NA
cdr3_aa: CAWTGRMNTEAFF
cdr3_nt: TGTGCCTGGACGGGCCGGATGAACACTGAAGCTTTCTTT

v_call: TRBV6-5
cdr3_length: 12
j_call: TRBJ2-3
d_call: NA
clone_size: NA
cdr3_aa: CAIGGESDTQYF
cdr3_nt: TGTGCCATCGGGGGTGAGTCAGATACGCAGTATTTT

v_call: TRBV20-1
cdr3_length: 11
j_call: TRBJ1-1
d_call: NA
clone_size: NA
cdr3_aa: CSARGRSEAFF
cdr3_nt: TGCAGTGCCCGAGGGCGGTCTGAAGCTTTCTTT

v_call: TRBV7-2
cdr3_length: 16
j_call: TRBJ1-2
d_call: NA
clone_size: NA
cdr3_aa: CASSLVMSGAIGGYTF
cdr3_nt: TGTGCCAGCAGCTTAGTAATGTCAGGGGCGATCGGTGGCTACACCTTC

v_call: TRBV25-1
cdr3_length: 15
j_call: TRBJ2-1
d_call: TRBD2
clone_size: NA
cdr3_aa: CASSRLAGDYNEQFF
cdr3_nt: TGTGCCAGTTCCCGACTAGCGGGAGATTACAATGAGCAGTTCTTC

v_call: TRBV21-1
cdr3_length: 16
j_call: TRBJ1-2
d_call: NA
clone_size: NA
cdr3_aa: CASSSEVRVLAYGYTF
cdr3_nt: TGTGCCAGCAGCTCTGAGGTCAGGGTCCTTGCCTATGGCTACACCTTC

v_call: TRBV7-9
cdr3_length: 15
j_call: TRBJ1-1
d_call: NA
clone_size: NA
cdr3_aa: CASSSAPGVNTEAFF
cdr3_nt: TGTGCCAGCAGCTCCGCACCTGGGGTGAACACTGAAGCTTTCTTT

v_call: TRBV2
cdr3_length: 13
j_call: TRBJ2-6
d_call: NA
clone_size: NA
cdr3_aa: CATRDSGANVLTF
cdr3_nt: TGTGCAACAAGGGACTCTGGGGCCAACGTCCTGACTTTC

v_call: TRBV15
cdr3_length: 16
j_call: TRBJ2-7
d_call: TRBD1
clone_size: many
cdr3_aa: CATSRGDRDISYEQYF
cdr3_nt: TGTGCCACCAGCAGGGGGGACAGAGACATATCCTACGAGCAGTACTTC

v_call: TRBV5-6
cdr3_length: 14
j_call: TRBJ2-7
d_call: TRBD1
clone_size: once
cdr3_aa: CASSSTGISYEQYF
cdr3_nt: TGTGCCAGCAGCTCGACAGGGATCTCCTACGAGCAGTACTTC

v_call: TRBV7-2
cdr3_length: 14
j_call: TRBJ2-7
d_call: TRBD1
clone_size: NA
cdr3_aa: CASSLPRQGAEQYF
cdr3_nt: TGTGCCAGCAGCTTACCCCGACAGGGCGCCGAGCAGTACTTC

v_call: TRBV29-1
cdr3_length: 15
j_call: TRBJ2-1
d_call: TRBD2
clone_size: NA
cdr3_aa: CSAGTSGSSYNEQFF
cdr3_nt: TGCAGCGCCGGGACTAGCGGGAGTTCCTACAATGAGCAGTTCTTC

v_call: TRBV28
cdr3_length: 15
j_call: TRBJ2-1
d_call: NA
clone_size: NA
cdr3_aa: CASSPPGGHYNEQFF
cdr3_nt: TGTGCCAGCAGTCCCCCGGGCGGGCATTACAATGAGCAGTTCTTC

v_call: TRBV18
cdr3_length: 15
j_call: TRBJ2-7
d_call: NA
clone_size: NA
cdr3_aa: CASSPPDRRPHEQYF
cdr3_nt: TGTGCCAGCTCACCACCGGACCGACGTCCCCACGAGCAGTACTTC

v_call: TRBV11-2
cdr3_length: 12
j_call: TRBJ2-7
d_call: NA
clone_size: once
cdr3_aa: CASSPQDYEQYF
cdr3_nt: TGTGCCAGCAGCCCACAGGACTACGAGCAGTACTTC

v_call: TRBV6-2/TRBV6-3
cdr3_length: 15
j_call: TRBJ2-7
d_call: NA
clone_size: NA
cdr3_aa: CASSPLLGYTYEQYF
cdr3_nt: TGTGCCAGCAGCCCTCTTTTGGGCTATACCTACGAGCAGTACTTC

v_call: TRBV6-5
cdr3_length: 15
j_call: TRBJ2-1
d_call: TRBD2
clone_size: NA
cdr3_aa: CASTPGSGRYNEQFF
cdr3_nt: TGTGCCAGCACACCCGGTAGCGGGAGATACAATGAGCAGTTCTTC

v_call: TRBV30
cdr3_length: 13
j_call: TRBJ1-5
d_call: NA
clone_size: NA
cdr3_aa: CAWSAGEVQPQHF
cdr3_nt: TGTGCCTGGAGTGCAGGGGAGGTACAGCCCCAGCATTTT

v_call: TRBV2
cdr3_length: 13
j_call: TRBJ1-2
d_call: NA
clone_size: NA
cdr3_aa: CASRPGTTWGYTF
cdr3_nt: TGTGCCAGCAGGCCCGGGACAACATGGGGCTACACCTTC

v_call: TRBV7-2
cdr3_length: 18
j_call: TRBJ2-2
d_call: NA
clone_size: NA
cdr3_aa: CASSLRWLTRLRTGELFF
cdr3_nt: TGTGCCAGCAGCTTACGGTGGTTGACTCGGTTGCGCACCGGGGAGCTGTTTTTT

v_call: TRBV27
cdr3_length: 14
j_call: TRBJ2-1
d_call: TRBD1
clone_size: NA
cdr3_aa: CASSLGRGLNEQFF
cdr3_nt: TGTGCCAGCAGTTTGGGCAGGGGGTTGAATGAGCAGTTCTTC

v_call: TRBV7-2
cdr3_length: 17
j_call: TRBJ1-5
d_call: NA
clone_size: NA
cdr3_aa: CASSPLPGQGLGQPQHF
cdr3_nt: TGTGCCAGCAGCCCACTCCCGGGTCAGGGCCTGGGCCAGCCCCAGCATTTT

v_call: TRBV7-2
cdr3_length: 14
j_call: TRBJ1-3
d_call: NA
clone_size: NA
cdr3_aa: CASSPQGNGNTIYF
cdr3_nt: TGTGCCAGCAGCCCACAGGGAAATGGAAACACCATATATTTT

v_call: TRBV30
cdr3_length: 14
j_call: TRBJ2-5
d_call: NA
clone_size: NA
cdr3_aa: CAWSVRWGQETQYF
cdr3_nt: TGTGCCTGGAGTGTACGTTGGGGCCAAGAGACCCAGTACTTC

v_call: TRBV27
cdr3_length: 18
j_call: TRBJ2-2
d_call: TRBD1
clone_size: NA
cdr3_aa: CASSIGGQGGGGAGELFF
cdr3_nt: TGTGCCAGCAGTATAGGGGGACAGGGAGGTGGTGGCGCCGGGGAGCTGTTTTTT

v_call: TRBV5-1
cdr3_length: 14
j_call: TRBJ2-5
d_call: TRBD2
clone_size: NA
cdr3_aa: CASSSVGGKETQYF
cdr3_nt: TGCGCCAGCAGCTCGGTGGGGGGGAAAGAGACCCAGTACTTC

v_call: TRBV29-1
cdr3_length: 13
j_call: TRBJ1-1
d_call: TRBD1
clone_size: NA
cdr3_aa: CSVNRGLNTEAFF
cdr3_nt: TGCAGCGTAAACAGGGGACTGAACACTGAAGCTTTCTTT

v_call: TRBV3-1/TRBV3-2
cdr3_length: 24
j_call: TRBJ2-7
d_call: NA
clone_size: NA
cdr3_aa: CASSHVLLPGTLGTGPGSYYEQYF
cdr3_nt: TGTGCCAGCAGCCATGTACTCCTGCCGGGGACTCTGGGAACAGGACCCGGTTCCTACTACGAGCAGTACTTC